This T cell receptor beta chain was recovered during a study of blood T cells in healthy people across ages (dated by TCRdb to 2014 to 2015). For the wider study: In model experiments, template switching captured roughly one uniquely barcoded TCR beta cDNA molecule for every two T cells. The donors were split into four age groups: young (average around 15 years), middle-aged (around 37), aged (approximately 59) and long-lived (roughly 77). Using deep sequencing normalized with unique cDNA molecular identifiers, the study measured how TCR beta repertoire diversity changes with age. For two donors (one aged 18 to 29 and one aged 80 or older), the study analyzed two additional independent replicas of 1 million unique cDNA reads from the same blood draw. To avoid experimental bias, donors of different ages were distributed randomly across sequencing lanes.

Systemically healthy Caucasian individuals from Russia, some 40 in total and aged about 6 to 95 years, were included as donors. Each donor gave ten milliliters of peripheral blood, collected into EDTA-treated Vacutainer tubes. PBMCs were isolated by Ficoll-Paque density-gradient centrifugation, with at least 6.5 million obtained per sample. Total RNA was extracted from PBMCs with Trizol reagent, with at least 5 micrograms obtained per sample. For every donor, flow cytometry on a PBMC aliquot measured the percentage of naive CD45RAhigh/CD27high T cells. The study at large found these results: As age increased, observed TCR beta diversity per million T cells dropped in a roughly linear way, and a significant reduction was already evident by age around 41. Since profiling was done on bulk unsorted PBMCs, naive and antigen-experienced compartments could not be conclusively compared. The CMV infection status of donors was not known, potentially confounding age-related changes in expanded clonotypes. The percentage of naive T cells measured by flow cytometry correlated strongly with observed TCR beta diversity. Total diversity estimates from one million sequenced T cells were considered lower bounds and underestimates. Compared with the aged group, the long-lived group had more naive CD4+ T cells, fewer expanded clones and increased TCR diversity, suggesting age selection.

The library was produced with 5' RACE. Sequencing instrument: Illumina HiSeq 2500. A second about 7 to 12 cycle PCR used a sample-barcoded 5' primer and a J-beta primer mix. A unique molecular identifier was introduced onto each TCR beta cDNA molecule by a template-switch 5' adaptor carrying 12 random nucleotides. At least 2.5 million CDR3-containing paired-end reads were obtained from each sample. The Mint cDNA synthesis kit, primed by a TRBC-specific oligonucleotide, was used to synthesize first-strand cDNA from all RNA. After uracil-DNA glycosylase treatment, a first 18-cycle PCR used universal primers M1SS and BC2_uni_R on all cDNA. On the authors' methods: Each sample was normalized by randomly selecting 1 million high-quality reads, each carrying a distinct molecular identifier. Instead of being binned into consensus sequences, reads that shared molecular identifiers were thrown out. CDR3 identification, clonotype clustering and error correction used MiTCR with a Q25 quality threshold and the strictest error-elimination algorithm. A nonparametric unseen species model with Euler transformation was used to estimate a lower bound on total TCR beta diversity. TCRdb ran its own pipeline on the public reads, namely fastp trimming at Q25 and MiXCR clone calling, and kept in-frame beta chains. Each entry is one CDR3 protein sequence, shown with its most common DNA and genes. TCRdb's processing, not the authors', yielded these V and J calls. The sample table lists about 730,000 distinct CDR3 sequences, about 40% of them with a count of one. Roughly 20% of the sample goes to the ten largest clones.

Note on this clonotype: What antigen it recognizes has not been identified. No much larger clonotype is one base removed from it; base qualities were not supplied.

The CDR3 starts with the cysteine, ends with the phenylalanine, and has 13 residues. Only CDR3 DNA is held: 39 bases, read in frame from base 1. Here V drops 4 bases and J drops 10 bases, and the junction holds 8 bases not matched to any gene. The germline V gene specifies SGHRS as CDR1 and YFSETQ as CDR2. Here the chain combines TRBV5-1 and TRBJ1-1; 9 junctional bases match TRBD1. The clonotype was recovered from a woman aged 60-75 years in good health. Sequencing was done on a sample of blood. The base sequence is TGCGCCAGCAGCGTCCGGGACAGGGCGGGAGCTTTCTTT. The translation is CASSVRDRAGAFF.